The source of this T cell receptor (beta chain) is a study of T cells in Graves' hyperthyroidism and ophthalmopathy. Amplification of TCR beta CDR3 regions used RNA as the template. Carried out on the TCR CDR3, a first-round RT-PCR used the HTBI primer set. TCRdb independently ran MiXCR on the multiplex PCR reads; one entry per CDR3 protein. This table has approximately 400,000 distinct CDR3 sequences, 14% appearing once. J gave up 2 bases and V 5 bases, and 8 bases lay outside the gene matches. The CDR3 sequence is 16 residues long. Germline V CDR1 and CDR2: MDHEN, SYDVKM. Sequenced sample: blood. The receptor's source is a woman in her 30s with Graves' ophthalmopathy. The genes are TRBV28 and TRBJ2-5; 10 bases match TRBD2. In DNA form, the CDR3 reads TGTGCCAGCAGTGAACAGCGGGGGGGTTGGCAAGAGACCCAGTACTTC. Encoded protein: CASSEQRGGWQETQYF.